The clone carrying this TCR beta chain is a singleton in its sample. Its antigen is unidentified. The source of the sample is a study of blood T cells in healthy people across ages. The draw of peripheral blood yielded about 10 milliliters from each donor. Extractions gave at least 5 micrograms of total RNA per sample. Points from the study as a whole: Naive CD4+ cells and diversity were both higher in long-lived donors than in aged donors.

A J-beta primer mix and a sample-barcoded 5' primer were used in a second PCR of roughly 7 to 12 cycles. Unique molecular identifiers of 12 random nucleotides labeled each cDNA. Each CDR3 protein gets one entry after TCRdb re-called the 5' RACE reads with MiXCR. The repertoire includes fewer than 1,000,000 distinct CDR3 sequences, under 45% of them detected once, and around 21% sits in the top ten. This CDR3 spans 19 amino acids. Per germline, CDR1 LGHNA and CDR2 YNFKEQ. Sequenced sample: blood. The TCR sequence derives from a man in his 60s in good health. The chain carries TRBV4-2 and TRBJ2-1; maybe TRBD2 (5 bases). The DNA end lines up better with TRBJ2-7; the J call may be wrong. For the CDR3, the DNA is TGTGCCAGCAGCCAGGTGGCTGGCGCGGGCGTGGGCTCCTACAATGAGCAGTACTTC. This gives the protein CASSQVAGAGVGSYNEQYF.